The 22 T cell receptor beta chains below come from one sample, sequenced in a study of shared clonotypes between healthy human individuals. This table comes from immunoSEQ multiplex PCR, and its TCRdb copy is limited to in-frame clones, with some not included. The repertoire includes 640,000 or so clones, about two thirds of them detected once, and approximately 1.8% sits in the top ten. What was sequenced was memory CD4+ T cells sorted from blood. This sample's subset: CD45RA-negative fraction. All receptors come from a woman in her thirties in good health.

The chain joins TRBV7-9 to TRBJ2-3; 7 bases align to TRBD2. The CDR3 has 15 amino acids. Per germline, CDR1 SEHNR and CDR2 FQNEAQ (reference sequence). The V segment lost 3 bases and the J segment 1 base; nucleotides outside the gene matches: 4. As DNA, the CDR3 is TGTGCCAGCAGCTTGTTAACTAGCGGCACAGATACGCAGTATTTT. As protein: CASSLLTSGTDTQYF.

For the CDR3, the DNA is TGTGCCAGCAGTGTTTGGCCAATACTGGGCTACGAGCAGTACTTC. Its protein is CASSVWPILGYEQYF. The gene calls are TRBV2 and TRBJ2-7; no reliable D call. This CDR3 is built from 15 residues. CDR1 and CDR2 (germline): SNHLY, FYNNEI. Trimming shortened V by 4 bases and J by 3 bases, and 16 bases separated the two germline ends.

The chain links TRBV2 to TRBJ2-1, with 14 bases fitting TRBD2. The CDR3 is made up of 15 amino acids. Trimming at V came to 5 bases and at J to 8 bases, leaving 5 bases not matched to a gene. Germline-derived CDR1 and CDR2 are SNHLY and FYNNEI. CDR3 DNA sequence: TGTGCCAGCAGTCTAGGACTAGCGGGAGGCTATGAGCAGTTCTTC. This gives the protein CASSLGLAGGYEQFF. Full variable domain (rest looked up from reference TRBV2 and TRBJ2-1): EPEVTQTPSHQVTQMGQEVILRCVPISNHLYFYWYRQILGQKVEFLVSFYNNEISEKSEIFDDQFSVERPDGSNFTLKIRSTKLEDSAMYFCASSLGLAGGYEQFFGPGTRLTVL.

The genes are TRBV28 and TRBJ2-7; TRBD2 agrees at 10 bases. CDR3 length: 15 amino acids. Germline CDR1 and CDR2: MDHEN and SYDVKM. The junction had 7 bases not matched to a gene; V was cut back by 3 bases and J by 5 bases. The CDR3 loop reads CASSFPLAGEHEQYF. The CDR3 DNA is TGTGCCAGCAGTTTCCCCCTAGCGGGAGAACACGAGCAGTACTTC.

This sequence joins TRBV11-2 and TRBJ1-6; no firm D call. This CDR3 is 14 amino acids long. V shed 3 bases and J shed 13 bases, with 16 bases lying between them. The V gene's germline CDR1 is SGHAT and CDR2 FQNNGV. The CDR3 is CASSLTYVGDPLHF. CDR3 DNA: TGTGCCAGCAGCTTGACGTATGTTGGGGATCCCCTCCACTTT.

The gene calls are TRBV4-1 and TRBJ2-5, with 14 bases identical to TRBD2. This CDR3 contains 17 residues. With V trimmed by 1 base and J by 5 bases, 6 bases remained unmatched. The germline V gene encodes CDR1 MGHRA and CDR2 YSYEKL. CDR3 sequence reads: CASSQGLAGGRTETQYF. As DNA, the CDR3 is TGCGCCAGCAGCCAAGGACTAGCGGGAGGGAGGACGGAGACCCAGTACTTC.

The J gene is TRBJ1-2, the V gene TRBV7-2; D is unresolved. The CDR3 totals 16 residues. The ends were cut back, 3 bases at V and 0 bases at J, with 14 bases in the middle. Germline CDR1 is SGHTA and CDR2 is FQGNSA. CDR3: CASSLGFSTSNYGYTF. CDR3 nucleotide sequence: TGTGCCAGCAGCTTGGGGTTTTCGACTTCTAACTATGGCTACACCTTC.

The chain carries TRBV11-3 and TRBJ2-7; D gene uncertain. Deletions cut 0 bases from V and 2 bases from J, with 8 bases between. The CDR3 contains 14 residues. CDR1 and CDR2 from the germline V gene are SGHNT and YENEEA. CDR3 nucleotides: TGTGCCAGCAGCTTAGAGTTCCCGCCCTACGAGCAGTACTTC. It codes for CASSLEFPPYEQYF.

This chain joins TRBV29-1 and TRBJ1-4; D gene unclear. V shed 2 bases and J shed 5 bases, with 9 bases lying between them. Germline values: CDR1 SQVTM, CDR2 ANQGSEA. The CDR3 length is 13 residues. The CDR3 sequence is CSVETPGNEKLFF. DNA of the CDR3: TGCAGCGTTGAAACGCCGGGGAATGAAAAACTGTTTTTT.

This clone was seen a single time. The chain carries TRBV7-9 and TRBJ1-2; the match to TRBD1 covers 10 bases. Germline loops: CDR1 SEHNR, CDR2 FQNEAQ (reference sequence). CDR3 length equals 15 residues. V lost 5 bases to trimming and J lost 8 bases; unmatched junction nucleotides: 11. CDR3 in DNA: TGTGCCAGCAGCGACCCGGGACAGGGGAAGATCGGCTACACCTTC. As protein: CASSDPGQGKIGYTF.

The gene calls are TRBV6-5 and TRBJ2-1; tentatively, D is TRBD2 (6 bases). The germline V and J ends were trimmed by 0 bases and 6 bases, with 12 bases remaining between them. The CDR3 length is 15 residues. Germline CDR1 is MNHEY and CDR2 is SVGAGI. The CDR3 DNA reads TGTGCCAGCAGTTACTCATACCAGACTAGCAATGAGCAGTTCTTC. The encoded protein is CASSYSYQTSNEQFF.

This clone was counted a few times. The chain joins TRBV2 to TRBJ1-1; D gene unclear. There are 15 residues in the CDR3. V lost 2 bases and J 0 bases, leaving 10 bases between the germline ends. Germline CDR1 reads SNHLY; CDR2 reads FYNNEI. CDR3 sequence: CASSERGIMNTEAFF. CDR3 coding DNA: TGTGCCAGCAGTGAAAGAGGAATCATGAACACTGAAGCTTTCTTT.

DNA of the CDR3: TGTGCCAGCAGTGCTACTGCGGGCTACGAGCAGTACTTC. This gives the protein CASSATAGYEQYF. The V gene is TRBV6-1, the J gene TRBJ2-7; a weak D match, TRBD2 (5 bases). The V gene's germline CDR1 is MNHNS and CDR2 SASEGT. V shed 4 bases and J shed 3 bases, with 10 bases lying between them. CDR3 length equals 13 residues.

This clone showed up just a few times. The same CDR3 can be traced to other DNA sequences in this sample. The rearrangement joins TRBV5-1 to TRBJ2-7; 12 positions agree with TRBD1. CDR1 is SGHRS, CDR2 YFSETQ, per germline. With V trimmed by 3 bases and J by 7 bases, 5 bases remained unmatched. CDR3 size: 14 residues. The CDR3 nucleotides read TGCGCCAGCAGCTCCGGGACAGGGGGCTTAGAGCAGTACTTC. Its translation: CASSSGTGGLEQYF.

This CDR3 reads CASSFQGGHNTEAFF. In nucleotides, the CDR3 is TGTGCCAGCAGCTTTCAGGGAGGACACAACACTGAAGCTTTCTTT. This chain joins TRBV7-9 and TRBJ1-1, with D possibly matching TRBD1 (5 bases). The CDR3 sequence is 15 residues long. Looked up from germline, CDR1 is SEHNR and CDR2 is FQNEAQ (reference sequence). The V gene lost 3 bases and the J gene lost 2 bases, with 13 bases spanning the gap.

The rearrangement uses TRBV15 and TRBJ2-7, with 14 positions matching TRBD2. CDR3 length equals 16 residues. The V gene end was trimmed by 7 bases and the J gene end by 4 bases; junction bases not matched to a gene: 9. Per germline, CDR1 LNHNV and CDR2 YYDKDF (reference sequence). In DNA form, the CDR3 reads TGTGCCACCACGACCGGGACTAGCGGGAGTAGTTACGAGCAGTACTTC. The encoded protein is CATTTGTSGSSYEQYF.

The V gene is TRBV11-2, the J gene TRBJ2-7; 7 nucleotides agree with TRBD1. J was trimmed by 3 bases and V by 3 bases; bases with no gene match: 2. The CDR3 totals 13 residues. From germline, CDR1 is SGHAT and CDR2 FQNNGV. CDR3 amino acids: CASSLGQYYEQYF. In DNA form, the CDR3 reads TGTGCCAGCAGCTTGGGACAGTACTACGAGCAGTACTTC.

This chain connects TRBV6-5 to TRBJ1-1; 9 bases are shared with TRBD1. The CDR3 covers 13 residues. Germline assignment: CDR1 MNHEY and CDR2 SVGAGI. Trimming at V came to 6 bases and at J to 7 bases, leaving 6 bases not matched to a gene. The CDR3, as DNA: TGTGCCAGCAGACCACAGGGGGCCGGTGAAGCTTTCTTT. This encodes CASRPQGAGEAFF.

The CDR3 protein is CASRDYRTDTQYF. As DNA, the CDR3 is TGTGCCAGCCGGGACTACCGCACAGATACGCAGTATTTT. V gene TRBV2 combines with J gene TRBJ2-3; 7 bases agree with TRBD2. The CDR3 contains 13 residues. In germline, CDR1 is SNHLY, CDR2 FYNNEI. The junction had 3 bases not matched to a gene; V was cut back by 8 bases and J by 1 base.

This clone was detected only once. DNA of the CDR3: TGTGCCAGCAGCTTAGACAGGGTTTCACCCCTCCACTTT. Protein product: CASSLDRVSPLHF. The J gene is TRBJ1-6, the V gene TRBV7-8; D might be TRBD1 (6 bases). CDR1 is SGHVS, CDR2 FQNEAQ, per germline. The CDR3 is made up of 13 amino acids. V lost 1 base and J lost 9, with 7 bases in between.

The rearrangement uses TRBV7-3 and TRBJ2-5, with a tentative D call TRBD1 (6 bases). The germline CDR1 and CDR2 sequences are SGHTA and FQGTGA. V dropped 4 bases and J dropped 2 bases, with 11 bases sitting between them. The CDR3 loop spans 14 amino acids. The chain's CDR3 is CASSSSGAQETQYF. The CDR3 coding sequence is TGTGCCAGCAGCTCGTCAGGGGCTCAAGAGACCCAGTACTTC.

CDR3 in amino acids: CASRIEGNQPQHF. In DNA, the CDR3 is TGTGCCAGCCGCATAGAGGGGAATCAGCCCCAGCATTTT. This chain uses TRBV7-6 with TRBJ1-5, with a weak D call TRBD1 (5 bases). V gave up 8 bases and J gave up 4 bases, with 12 bases separating them. Per germline, CDR1 SGHVS and CDR2 FNYEAQ. This CDR3 contains 13 residues.